The 18 T cell receptor beta chains below were found in one sample sequenced in a study of shared clonotypes between healthy human individuals. Using immunoSEQ multiplex PCR, the repertoire was profiled, and TCRdb retains in-frame clones only, with some absent. The profile shows 1.4 million to 1.5 million clones, roughly 95% of them singletons. The sequencing input was naive CD4+ T cells sorted from blood. This sample's subset: CD45RA+ positively selected. These receptors were obtained from a man aged 25 to 40 in good health.

V gene TRBV9 combines with J gene TRBJ2-3, with D perhaps matching TRBD2 (6 bases). The CDR3 loop spans 14 amino acids. CDR1 SGDLS and CDR2 YYNGEE come from the germline V gene. Between the trimmed V and J ends, which lost 4 bases and 6 bases, there was a span of 15 bases. CDR3 loop: CASSSRLDLDTQYF. For the CDR3, the DNA is TGTGCCAGCAGCTCAAGACTAGACCTGGATACGCAGTATTTT.

V is TRBV10-2 and J is TRBJ1-4; 7 bases align to TRBD1. V was clipped by 6 bases and J by 6 bases; unmatched bases: 13. The CDR3 runs 16 residues. CDR1 is WSHSY, CDR2 SAAADI, per germline. CDR3: CASRREQGPPDEKLFF. In nucleotides, the CDR3 is TGCGCCAGCAGACGAGAACAGGGGCCCCCGGATGAAAAACTGTTTTTT.

The rearrangement uses TRBV5-4 and TRBJ1-1; D uncertain. The CDR3 sequence is 14 residues long. The V and J ends lost 4 bases and 5 bases respectively, with 15 bases between them. Germline V lookup: CDR1 SGHNT, CDR2 YYREEE (reference sequence). The CDR3 DNA reads as TGTGCCAGCAGCCTTGACCGGTGGGGAACTGAAGCTTTCTTT. It codes for CASSLDRWGTEAFF.

A remark on this clone: At the DNA level, this CDR3 is encoded by other sequences in the same sample as well. The J gene is TRBJ2-1, the V gene TRBV11-3; TRBD2 aligns across 9 bases. The CDR3 covers 15 residues. CDR1 is SGHNT, CDR2 YENEEA, per germline. The ends lost 3 bases at V and 0 bases at J; junction bases unmatched: 0. The CDR3 sequence: CASSFSGSSYNEQFF. In DNA form, the CDR3 reads TGTGCCAGCAGCTTTAGCGGGAGCTCCTACAATGAGCAGTTCTTC.

The chain combines TRBV4-3 with TRBJ2-3, with D perhaps matching TRBD1 (5 bases). CDR3 size: 14 residues. Germline lookup yields CDR1 LGHNA and CDR2 YSLEER. The V and J ends lost 4 bases and 4 bases respectively, with 12 bases between them. In DNA, the CDR3 is TGCGCCAGCAGCCTCCTACCGACAGCAGATACGCAGTATTTT. Translation: CASSLLPTADTQYF.

V is TRBV7-2 and J is TRBJ2-3; D may be TRBD2 (5 bases). V was shortened by 3 bases and J by 1 base, with 11 bases between the two germline ends. From germline, CDR1 is SGHTA and CDR2 FQGNSA. This CDR3 region has 15 residues. The CDR3 DNA reads as TGTGCCAGCAGCTTTCGGAGGTTCGGCACAGATACGCAGTATTTT. Translation gives CASSFRRFGTDTQYF.

DNA of the CDR3: TGTGCCAGCTCACCCCCGGATAGCGGGAGGGTAAATTACGAGCAGTACTTC. Protein sequence: CASSPPDSGRVNYEQYF. This rearrangement joins TRBV18 to TRBJ2-7, with TRBD2 matching 11 bases. CDR3 size: 17 residues. Germline CDR1 reads KGHSH; CDR2 reads LQKENI. V was pared by 3 bases and J by 4 bases, with 11 bases of the junction left unmatched.

V usage is TRBV9 and J usage is TRBJ2-7, with TRBD1 as a possible D gene (5 bases). The V and J ends lost 0 bases and 2 bases respectively, with 15 bases between them. CDR3 length: 16 amino acids. CDR1 is SGDLS, CDR2 YYNGEE, per germline. As DNA, the CDR3 is TGTGCCAGCAGCGTAGCAGTCCAGGGCCCTCCCTACGAGCAGTACTTC. Its protein is CASSVAVQGPPYEQYF. The complete variable domain, with remaining parts taken from reference TRBV9 and TRBJ2-7, reads DSGVTQTPKHLITATGQRVTLRCSPRSGDLSVYWYQQSLDQGLQFLIQYYNGEERAKGNILERFSAQQFPDLHSELNLSSLELGDSALYFCASSVAVQGPPYEQYFGPGTRLTVT.

V usage is TRBV5-4 and J usage is TRBJ1-2, with a tentative D call TRBD1 (5 bases). The V end was cut by 1 base, the J end by 8 bases, with 12 bases between. Germline V gene data show CDR1 as SGHNT and CDR2 as YYREEE (reference sequence). CDR3 length: 13 residues. The DNA of the CDR3 is TGTGCCAGCAGCTTGCCGGGGGTTGGGGGCTACACCTTC. Translation: CASSLPGVGGYTF.

The genes are TRBV28 and TRBJ2-7; 11 bases map to TRBD1. V shed 7 bases and J 4 bases; nucleotides not matched to a gene: 9. This CDR3 has 15 residues. Germline CDR1 MDHEN, CDR2 SYDVKM. In DNA, the CDR3 is TGTGCCAGCATCACTACCGGGACAGGGGGTTACGAGCAGTACTTC. Translating it yields CASITTGTGGYEQYF.

The CDR3 spells CASTKDGHSFSGANVLTF. Here the CDR3 DNA reads TGCGCCAGCACAAAGGATGGACACAGCTTCTCTGGGGCCAACGTCCTGACTTTC. The chain is built from TRBV5-1 and TRBJ2-6; D is possibly TRBD1 (5 bases). The ends were cut back, 6 bases at V and 0 bases at J, with 19 bases in the middle. CDR3 length: 18 residues. CDR1 and CDR2 from the germline V gene are SGHRS and YFSETQ. Filled out from reference TRBV5-1 and TRBJ2-6, the complete variable domain reads KAGVTQTPRYLIKTRGQQVTLSCSPISGHRSVSWYQQTPGQGLQFLFEYFSETQRNKGNFPGRFSGRQFSNSRSEMNVSTLELGDSALYLCASTKDGHSFSGANVLTFGAGSRLTVL.

The V and J genes are TRBV29-1 and TRBJ2-2, with 7 positions matching TRBD1. The CDR3 contains 14 residues. The ends lost 5 bases at V and 6 bases at J; junction bases unmatched: 9. Germline CDR1 reads SQVTM; CDR2 reads ANQGSEA. The CDR3 is CSVQVGTDAGELFF. CDR3 coding DNA: TGCAGCGTTCAGGTCGGGACAGATGCCGGGGAGCTGTTTTTT.

This chain links TRBV7-2 with TRBJ2-2; no reliable D call. The ends were cut back, 5 bases at V and 0 bases at J, with 10 bases in the middle. Looked up from germline, CDR1 is SGHTA and CDR2 is FQGNSA. The CDR3 has 15 residues. The CDR3 DNA sequence: TGTGCCAGCAGCCTTCTGCGGACGAACACCGGGGAGCTGTTTTTT. This sequence encodes CASSLLRTNTGELFF. Using reference TRBV7-2 and TRBJ2-2 for the parts outside the CDR3, the full variable domain is GAGVSQSPSNKVTEKGKDVELRCDPISGHTALYWYRQSLGQGLEFLIYFQGNSAPDKSGLPSDRFSAERTGGSVSTLTIQRTQQEDSAVYLCASSLLRTNTGELFFGEGSRLTVL.

V usage is TRBV28 and J usage is TRBJ1-5; 7 bases are shared with TRBD1. Trimming cost V 3 bases and J 3 bases; bases outside gene matches: 5. CDR1 is MDHEN and CDR2 is SYDVKM in the germline V gene. The CDR3 runs to 15 residues. CDR3 sequence reads: CASSFQGGVNQPQHF. The CDR3 DNA reads as TGTGCCAGCAGTTTTCAGGGGGGGGTCAATCAGCCCCAGCATTTT.

This rearrangement joins TRBV6-6 to TRBJ1-2, with a possible D match to TRBD1 (6 bases). The CDR3 is 13 amino acids. V was shortened by 2 bases and J by 6 bases, with 10 bases between the two germline ends. Per the germline V gene, CDR1 is MNHNY and CDR2 is SVGAGI (reference sequence). CDR3 bases: TGTGCCAGCAGTTACCAGGGGCTCGATGGCTACACCTTC. Its translation: CASSYQGLDGYTF.

The chain employs TRBV6-5 and TRBJ2-7; 13 bases map to TRBD2. Germline loops: CDR1 MNHEY, CDR2 SVGAGI. This CDR3 spans 16 amino acids. V was clipped by 0 bases and J by 1 base; unmatched bases: 0. CDR3 residues: CASSYSGLAGSYEQYF. CDR3 in DNA: TGTGCCAGCAGTTACTCGGGACTAGCGGGGTCCTACGAGCAGTACTTC.

The chain is built from TRBV28 and TRBJ2-1; D remains unclear. This CDR3 comprises 13 residues. The V gene lost 9 bases and the J gene lost 0 bases, with 9 bases spanning the gap. Germline values: CDR1 MDHEN, CDR2 SYDVKM. CDR3 nucleotides: TGTGCCAGTTTTAAGAGCTCCTACAATGAGCAGTTCTTC. Its protein is CASFKSSYNEQFF.

The rearrangement joins TRBV7-7 to TRBJ2-5; possible D gene TRBD2, 5 bases. Trimming shortened V by 1 base and J by 2 bases, and 14 bases separated the two germline ends. Looked up from germline, CDR1 is SSHAT and CDR2 is FNYEAQ (reference sequence). There are 16 residues in the CDR3. In DNA, the CDR3 is TGTGCCAGCAGCTTAGGTGGAGCGGCTGCGCAAGAGACCCAGTACTTC. It encodes CASSLGGAAAQETQYF.